Listed below are T cell receptor beta chains from one sample, sequenced in a study of regulatory T cells in long-lasting Graves disease. TCRdb re-derived calls from the multiplex PCR reads in MiXCR, one entry per CDR3 protein. This table holds about half a million distinct CDR3 sequences, about 12% found once. These same records also appear under a second study, on T cells in Graves' hyperthyroidism and ophthalmopathy.

This material consisted of peripheral blood mononuclear cells (PBMCs), taken at new diagnosis, from a patient treated with antithyroid drugs. The receptors derive from a woman in her twenties or thirties with Graves disease. Both conserved end residues are part of each CDR3. The order of the fields is J gene, D gene, V gene, CDR3 protein. D genes are given only for firm matches.

J: TRBJ2-5
D: NA
V: TRBV15
CDR3: CATSRSVRETQYF

J: TRBJ2-3
D: TRBD1
V: TRBV13
CDR3: CATTMGTGNTDTQYF

J: TRBJ1-5
D: NA
V: TRBV6-2/TRBV6-3
CDR3: CASSYTNQPQHF

J: TRBJ2-3
D: NA
V: TRBV12-3/TRBV12-4
CDR3: CASRETRSTDTQYF

J: TRBJ1-4
D: TRBD1
V: TRBV6-1
CDR3: CASSEALWTGNEKLFF

J: TRBJ2-3
D: NA
V: TRBV4-1
CDR3: CASSQVKGDSSDTQYF

J: TRBJ2-3
D: TRBD1
V: TRBV28
CDR3: CASRLTRTGYGFTDTQYF

J: TRBJ1-4
D: NA
V: TRBV19
CDR3: CASSISASDEKLFF

J: TRBJ1-4
D: NA
V: TRBV28
CDR3: CATLRDTDEKLFF

J: TRBJ2-1
D: NA
V: TRBV2
CDR3: CASTADQLYNEQFF

J: TRBJ1-2
D: NA
V: TRBV6-2/TRBV6-3
CDR3: CATSNPGRDIGYTF

J: TRBJ1-4
D: NA
V: TRBV4-2
CDR3: CASSLTDSDEKLFF

J: TRBJ2-1
D: TRBD2
V: TRBV12-3/TRBV12-4
CDR3: CASSDGTTPIQVSYNEQFF

J: TRBJ2-7
D: TRBD1
V: TRBV6-2/TRBV6-3
CDR3: CASSYGRGTEQYF

J: TRBJ1-5
D: NA
V: TRBV24-1
CDR3: CATSGPGFYQPQHF

J: TRBJ2-3
D: NA
V: TRBV18
CDR3: CASSPTRPLGRGNTQYF

J: TRBJ1-4
D: NA
V: TRBV4-1
CDR3: CASSQKIQRANEKLFF

J: TRBJ1-1
D: TRBD1
V: TRBV19
CDR3: CASRGQGSTEAFF

J: TRBJ2-1
D: TRBD2
V: TRBV3-1
CDR3: CASSQARGRRSNEQFF

J: TRBJ2-1
D: NA
V: TRBV28
CDR3: CASSLIGGRSYNEQFF

J: TRBJ2-1
D: TRBD2
V: TRBV5-1
CDR3: CASSLTGSRRGNEQFF

J: TRBJ1-2
D: TRBD1
V: TRBV28
CDR3: CASSHNRQGRRYTF

J: TRBJ2-1
D: TRBD2
V: TRBV11-3
CDR3: CASSFPGTSGKSSYNEQFF

J: TRBJ2-1
D: NA
V: TRBV19
CDR3: CASSLLFGHEQFF

J: TRBJ1-4
D: TRBD1
V: TRBV2
CDR3: CASSAWDSQLFF

J: TRBJ2-1
D: NA
V: TRBV11-2
CDR3: CASSSHPTNNEQFF

J: TRBJ1-5
D: NA
V: TRBV24-1
CDR3: CAIGTNQPQHF

J: TRBJ2-1
D: TRBD2
V: TRBV24-1
CDR3: CATSDGPGLEGHEQFF

J: TRBJ1-2
D: NA
V: TRBV30
CDR3: CAWSVWQYGYTF

J: TRBJ2-3
D: TRBD2
V: TRBV4-1
CDR3: CASSQVRSGRDSDTQYF

J: TRBJ1-4
D: TRBD1
V: TRBV28
CDR3: CASSLLDRAEEKLFF

J: TRBJ2-3
D: TRBD2
V: TRBV18
CDR3: CASSPPGLGPDTQYF

J: TRBJ2-7
D: NA
V: TRBV30
CDR3: CAWSPGDYEQYF

J: TRBJ2-3
D: NA
V: TRBV11-2
CDR3: CASSPRRRISSTDTQYF

J: TRBJ2-7
D: NA
V: TRBV27
CDR3: CASSSQFMGRHYEQYF

J: TRBJ2-7
D: NA
V: TRBV5-1
CDR3: CASSRDIHEQYF

J: TRBJ1-2
D: NA
V: TRBV15
CDR3: CATSRDLGSRDGYTF

J: TRBJ2-1
D: NA
V: TRBV18
CDR3: CASSPVEANEQFF

J: TRBJ1-4
D: TRBD1
V: TRBV4-1
CDR3: CASSQTPGQGAERLFF

J: NA
D: TRBD2
V: TRBV11-2
CDR3: CASTSGRYGDTQYF

J: TRBJ2-7
D: NA
V: TRBV18
CDR3: CASSSRKSSYEQYF

J: TRBJ1-1
D: TRBD1
V: TRBV19
CDR3: CASSIIGQGNTEAFF

J: TRBJ2-2
D: NA
V: TRBV20-1
CDR3: CSAGGPSGTGELFF

J: TRBJ2-1
D: NA
V: TRBV13
CDR3: CASSPTWRAYNEQFF

J: TRBJ1-4
D: TRBD1
V: TRBV19
CDR3: CASINRGDEKLFF

J: TRBJ2-7
D: NA
V: TRBV11-2
CDR3: CASSLGGRASASYEQYF

J: TRBJ2-3
D: TRBD2
V: TRBV9
CDR3: CASSVRPGLGITDTQYF